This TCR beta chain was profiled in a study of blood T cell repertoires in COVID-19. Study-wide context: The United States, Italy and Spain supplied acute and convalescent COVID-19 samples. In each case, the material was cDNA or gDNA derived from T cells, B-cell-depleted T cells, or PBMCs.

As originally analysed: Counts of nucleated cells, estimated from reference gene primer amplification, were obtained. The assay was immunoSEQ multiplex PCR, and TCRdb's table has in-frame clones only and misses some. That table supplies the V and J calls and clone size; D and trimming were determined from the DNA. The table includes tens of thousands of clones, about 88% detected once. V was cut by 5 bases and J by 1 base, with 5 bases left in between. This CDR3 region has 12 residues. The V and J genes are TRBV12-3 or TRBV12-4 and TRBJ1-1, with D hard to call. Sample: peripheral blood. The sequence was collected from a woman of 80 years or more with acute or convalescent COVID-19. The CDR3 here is CASSRGNTEAFF. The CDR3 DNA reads TGTGCCAGCAGTCGGGGGAACACTGAAGCTTTCTTT.